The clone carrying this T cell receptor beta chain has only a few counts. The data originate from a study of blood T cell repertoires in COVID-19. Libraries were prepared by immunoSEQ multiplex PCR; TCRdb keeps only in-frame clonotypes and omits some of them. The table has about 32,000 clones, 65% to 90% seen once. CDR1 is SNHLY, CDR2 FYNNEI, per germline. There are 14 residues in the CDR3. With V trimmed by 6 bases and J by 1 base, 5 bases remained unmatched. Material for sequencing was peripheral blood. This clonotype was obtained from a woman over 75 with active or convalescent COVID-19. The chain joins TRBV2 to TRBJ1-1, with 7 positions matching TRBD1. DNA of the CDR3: TGTGCCAGCAGATCCCGGACAGGGAACACTGAAGCTTTCTTT. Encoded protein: CASRSRTGNTEAFF.